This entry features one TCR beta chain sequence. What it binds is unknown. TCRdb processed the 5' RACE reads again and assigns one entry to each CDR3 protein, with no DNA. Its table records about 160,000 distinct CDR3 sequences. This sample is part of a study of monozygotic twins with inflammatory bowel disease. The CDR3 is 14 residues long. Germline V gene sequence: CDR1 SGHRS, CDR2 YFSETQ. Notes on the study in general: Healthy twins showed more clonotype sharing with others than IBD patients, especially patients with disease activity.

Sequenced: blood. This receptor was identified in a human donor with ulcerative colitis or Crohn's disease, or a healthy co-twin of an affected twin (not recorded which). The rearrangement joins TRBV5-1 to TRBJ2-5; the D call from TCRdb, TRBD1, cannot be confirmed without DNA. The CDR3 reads CASSLLTGQETQYF.